One and the same sample provided the 24 T cell receptor beta chains below, sequenced in a study of cytomegalovirus exposure and HLA in healthy donors. The PCR ran on 60 Vbeta and 13 Jbeta primers. Method: immunoSEQ multiplex PCR; TCRdb's copy keeps in-frame clones and lacks some. This table has about 100,000 clones, 50% to 70% appearing once. Sequenced input: PBMCs. The receptor set was obtained from a human donor in good health.

The chain links TRBV7-9 to TRBJ1-1; possible D gene TRBD1, 5 bases. Trimming stripped 2 bases from V and 1 base from J, with 11 bases between. Germline V gene lookup returns CDR1 SEHNR and CDR2 FQNEAQ (reference sequence). This CDR3 region has 15 residues. The CDR3 DNA reads TGTGCCAGCAGCTTACAGGGTCGACGGAACACTGAAGCTTTCTTT. Translating gives CASSLQGRRNTEAFF.

CDR3 region: CASSLEASGTYEQYF. The CDR3 bases are TGTGCCAGCAGCTTAGAGGCTAGCGGAACCTACGAGCAGTACTTC. The J gene is TRBJ2-7, the V gene TRBV7-2; the match to TRBD2 covers 7 bases. Trimming at V came to 1 base and at J to 2 bases, leaving 5 bases not matched to a gene. This CDR3 has 15 residues. Germline V CDR1 and CDR2: SGHTA, FQGNSA.

This chain uses TRBV10-3 with TRBJ2-1; TRBD2 aligns across 10 bases. V shed 6 bases, J shed 4 bases, and the junction held 6 bases outside the gene matches. Germline CDR1 ENHRY, CDR2 SYGVKD. The CDR3 loop spans 15 amino acids. The CDR3: CAISLGLAVYNEQFF. CDR3 sequence (DNA): TGTGCCATCAGCCTCGGACTAGCGGTTTACAATGAGCAGTTCTTC.

The gene calls are TRBV30 and TRBJ2-7, with 9 bases matching TRBD1. Germline V gene sequence: CDR1 GTSNPN, CDR2 SVGIG (reference sequence). Germline trimming cut 2 bases from V and 6 bases from J; bases unmatched to any gene: 8. This CDR3 region has 14 residues. The CDR3 sequence is CAWSRDRVFVEQYF. The CDR3 region has the DNA TGTGCCTGGAGTCGGGACAGGGTGTTTGTCGAGCAGTACTTC.

The rearrangement links TRBV5-4 to TRBJ1-6; D gene unclear. CDR1 and CDR2 from the germline V gene are SGHNT and YYREEE (reference sequence). The CDR3 runs 15 residues. Trimming took off 2 bases at V and 0 bases at J, with 6 bases between the two ends. The CDR3 DNA follows: TGTGCCAGCAGCTTTAAGAGCTCCTATAATTCACCCCTCCACTTT. Translated: CASSFKSSYNSPLHF.

The chain is built from TRBV2 and TRBJ1-5; no reliable D call. Trimming stripped 3 bases from V and 4 bases from J, with 10 bases between. Germline loops: CDR1 SNHLY, CDR2 FYNNEI. This CDR3 has 14 residues. CDR3 nucleotides: TGTGCCAGCAGTGAGGTTAACGAGAATCAGCCCCAGCATTTT. The encoded protein is CASSEVNENQPQHF.

CDR3 in DNA: TGTGCCAGCAGCCCTAGCGGCAGCACAGATACGCAGTATTTT. Protein: CASSPSGSTDTQYF. The chain uses TRBV7-7 and TRBJ2-3, with 7 bases fitting TRBD2. The germline V gene has CDR1 SSHAT and CDR2 FNYEAQ (reference sequence). V lost 5 bases to trimming and J lost 0 bases; unmatched junction nucleotides: 2. CDR3 size: 14 residues.

CDR3 residues: CASSHWDRGAHEQFF. CDR3 in DNA: TGTGCCAGCAGCCATTGGGACAGGGGAGCTCATGAGCAGTTCTTC. V gene TRBV14 combines with J gene TRBJ2-1, with TRBD1 identical over 10 bases. The CDR3 extends over 15 amino acids. V lost 3 bases to trimming and J lost 8 bases; unmatched junction nucleotides: 7. Per germline, CDR1 SGHDN and CDR2 FVKESK. Based on the CDR3 plus reference TRBV14 and TRBJ2-1, the full variable domain is EAGVTQFPSHSVIEKGQTVTLRCDPISGHDNLYWYRRVMGKEIKFLLHFVKESKQDESGMPNNRFLAERTGGTYSTLKVQPAELEDSGVYFCASSHWDRGAHEQFFGPGTRLTVL.

This clone was found a few times. The chain joins TRBV5-1 to TRBJ1-2; D is unclear. Trimming took 4 bases from V and 8 from J, leaving 12 bases between them. The germline V gene has CDR1 SGHRS and CDR2 YFSETQ. This CDR3 is 12 amino acids long. CDR3: CASSGLGQGYTF. The CDR3 coding sequence is TGCGCCAGCAGCGGACTGGGTCAGGGCTACACCTTC.

V and J are TRBV15 and TRBJ1-1; TRBD1 might be the D (5 bases). Germline V CDR1 and CDR2: LNHNV, YYDKDF (reference sequence). Trimming cost V 1 base and J 3 bases, with 18 bases left between them. The CDR3 loop spans 17 amino acids. CDR3 bases: TGTGCCACCAGCAGAGCCCGGCAGGGAGGAAGGCACACTGAAGCTTTCTTT. Protein product: CATSRARQGGRHTEAFF.

The chain links TRBV6-5 to TRBJ2-5; tentative D call: TRBD2 (6 bases). The last part of the DNA fits TRBJ2-7 better; the J call may be wrong. CDR1 and CDR2 (germline): MNHEY, SVGAGI. The CDR3 is 14 residues long. The CDR3 DNA sequence: TGTGCCAGCAGTTTTATAACTAGCCACTACGAGCAGTACTTC. Translation: CASSFITSHYEQYF.

This clone has more than one count but fewer than ten. The gene calls are TRBV27 and TRBJ2-7; D is unclear. The CDR3 has 12 residues. V lost 4 bases, J lost 2 bases, and 6 bases lay in between. Per the germline V gene, CDR1 is MNHEY and CDR2 is SMNVEV (reference sequence). The CDR3 here is CASSSTAYEQYF. CDR3 nucleotide sequence: TGTGCCAGCAGTTCAACAGCCTACGAGCAGTACTTC.

V usage is TRBV27 and J usage is TRBJ2-7; weak D call: TRBD1 (6 bases). The CDR3 has 14 residues. Trimming removed 6 bases at V and 4 bases at J, with 16 bases between. The germline V gene encodes CDR1 MNHEY and CDR2 SMNVEV (reference sequence). The CDR3 DNA is TGTGCCAGCAGACCCGTCAAAGGGGGTTACGAGCAGTACTTC. Amino acids: CASRPVKGGYEQYF.

This clone was seen only a few times. The chain has TRBV6-1 and TRBJ1-2; D uncertain. V lost 1 base and J 6 bases, leaving 9 bases between the germline ends. Germline assignment: CDR1 MNHNS and CDR2 SASEGT. This CDR3 is built from 13 residues. The CDR3, as DNA: TGTGCCAGCAGTGAAGAGATCAGTCATGGCTACACCTTC. It translates to CASSEEISHGYTF.

This clone appeared a few times. The chain uses TRBV4-1 and TRBJ2-7; D unclear. The CDR3 extends over 13 amino acids. V shed 1 base and J shed 3 bases, with 7 bases lying between them. Germline lookup yields CDR1 MGHRA and CDR2 YSYEKL. CDR3 residues: CASSQGGSYEQYF. In nucleotides, the CDR3 is TGCGCCAGCAGCCAAGGCGGAAGCTACGAGCAGTACTTC.

This clone was seen a single time. The V and J genes are TRBV21-1 and TRBJ2-7; the table's D gene call, TRBD2, was not cross checked with the DNA. TRBV21-1 is classified as a pseudogene. The CDR3 has 15 amino acids. The CDR3 sequence: CASSKVGGTAYEQYF. CDR3 nucleotide sequence: TGTGCCAGCAGCAAAGTTGGCGGGACGGCCTACGAGCAGTACTTC.

The V gene is TRBV29-1, the J gene TRBJ2-5; 14 nucleotides match TRBD2. V lost 5 bases to trimming and J lost 5 bases; unmatched junction nucleotides: 4. Germline assignment: CDR1 SQVTM and CDR2 ANQGSEA. CDR3 length: 14 residues. DNA of the CDR3: TGCAGCGTTCGGACTAGCGGGAGGCGGGAGACCCAGTACTTC. This sequence encodes CSVRTSGRRETQYF.

In nucleotides, the CDR3 is TGCGCCAGCAGCCAAGTACGGCAGGGTATACAGCCCCAGCATTTT. This translates into CASSQVRQGIQPQHF. This chain uses TRBV4-1 with TRBJ1-5, with D tentatively TRBD1 (5 bases). Germline CDR1 MGHRA, CDR2 YSYEKL. The V and J ends lost 1 base and 7 bases respectively, with 14 bases between them. This CDR3 is 15 amino acids long.

This clone has more than one count but fewer than ten. The rearrangement joins TRBV6-1 to TRBJ1-2; TRBD1 matches 8 bases. This CDR3 has 14 residues. Trimming removed 3 bases from V and 4 bases from J; junction bases left unmatched: 4. The V gene's germline CDR1 is MNHNS and CDR2 SASEGT. The CDR3 sequence: CASSDPGQVYGYTF. CDR3 sequence (DNA): TGTGCCAGCAGTGACCCGGGACAGGTCTATGGCTACACCTTC.

The chain recombines TRBV6-6 with TRBJ2-2; tentatively, D is TRBD1 (6 bases). From germline, CDR1 is MNHNY and CDR2 SVGAGI (reference sequence). V lost 5 bases, J lost 2 bases, and 15 bases lay in between. The CDR3 contains 16 residues. As DNA, the CDR3 is TGTGCCAGCAGTCTCCGGGACAATGATAACACCGGGGAGCTGTTTTTT. The encoded protein is CASSLRDNDNTGELFF.

This chain joins TRBV6-5 and TRBJ1-1, with D maybe TRBD1 (5 bases). The CDR3 spans 14 residues. The germline V gene encodes CDR1 MNHEY and CDR2 SVGAGI. The V end lost 4 bases, the J end lost 5 bases, and 14 bases lay between the germline ends. CDR3 sequence reads: CASSSLPGGTEAFF. CDR3 nucleotides: TGTGCCAGCAGTTCCCTCCCGGGGGGGACTGAAGCTTTCTTT.

The chain links TRBV18 to TRBJ2-7, with 8 positions matching TRBD2. CDR1 and CDR2 (germline): KGHSH, LQKENI. This CDR3 has 15 amino acids. Trimming at V came to 2 bases and at J to 5 bases, leaving 8 bases not matched to a gene. Written as DNA, the CDR3 is TGTGCCAGCTCACCAACAGCGGGAGTGGGGAACGAGCAGTACTTC. Protein product: CASSPTAGVGNEQYF.

This clone was seen just once. The chain employs TRBV6-5 and TRBJ1-2; possibly TRBD1 for D (5 bases). The CDR3 covers 13 residues. V lost 5 bases and J lost 5, with 12 bases in between. CDR1 and CDR2 from the germline V gene are MNHEY and SVGAGI. In DNA, the CDR3 is TGTGCCAGCAGTCCGGACATACGTTATGGCTACACCTTC. Its translation is CASSPDIRYGYTF.

The sample holds one count of this clone. The chain joins TRBV11-2 to TRBJ2-7; 9 bases map to TRBD2. The junction had 5 bases not matched to a gene; V was cut back by 5 bases and J by 6 bases. The CDR3 is 13 residues long. CDR1 and CDR2 (germline): SGHAT, FQNNGV. The CDR3 spells CASSASLAGEQYF. The CDR3 bases are TGTGCCAGCAGCGCCTCACTAGCGGGCGAGCAGTACTTC.